This is a list of T cell receptor beta chains from one sample in a study of brain metastases from non-small cell lung cancer. The assay was immunoSEQ multiplex PCR, and TCRdb's table has in-frame clones only and misses some. The sample includes 600 to 750 clones, about nine tenths of them seen just once. Sequencing input: tumor-adjacent normal tissue. Source of these receptors: a donor at least 40 years old with non-small cell lung cancer. CDR3s include the opening cysteine and the closing phenylalanine or tryptophan. The D gene is left open where the match is weak. A row's size may be missing; if present it is once, few, many or a size class.

clone_size: .; j_call: TRBJ2-7; v_call: TRBV18; cdr3_length: 12; d_call: TRBD2; cdr3_aa: CASSPGEGEQYF; cdr3_nt: TGTGCCAGCTCACCGGGGGAGGGCGAGCAGTACTTC
clone_size: .; j_call: TRBJ2-5; v_call: TRBV4-1; cdr3_length: 11; d_call: .; cdr3_aa: CASSLGETQYF; cdr3_nt: TGCGCCAGCAGCTTAGGGGAGACCCAGTACTTC
clone_size: .; j_call: TRBJ2-1; v_call: TRBV6-2/TRBV6-3; cdr3_length: 15; d_call: TRBD2; cdr3_aa: CASSGLAGGMGEQFF; cdr3_nt: TGTGCCAGCAGTGGACTAGCGGGAGGGATGGGGGAGCAGTTCTTC
clone_size: .; j_call: TRBJ1-1; v_call: TRBV19; cdr3_length: 13; d_call: .; cdr3_aa: CTSSLGGNTEAFF; cdr3_nt: TGTACCAGTAGTCTCGGAGGGAACACTGAAGCTTTCTTT
clone_size: .; j_call: TRBJ2-2; v_call: TRBV2; cdr3_length: 17; d_call: .; cdr3_aa: CASSGSRGSGNTGELFF; cdr3_nt: TGTGCCAGCAGTGGTTCTCGAGGGAGCGGGAACACCGGGGAGCTGTTTTTT
clone_size: .; j_call: TRBJ2-3; v_call: TRBV5-5; cdr3_length: 17; d_call: .; cdr3_aa: CASSPPGPSSRTDTQYF; cdr3_nt: TGTGCCAGCAGCCCCCCAGGCCCCTCGAGCCGCACAGATACACAGTATTTT
clone_size: once; j_call: TRBJ2-5; v_call: TRBV2; cdr3_length: 12; d_call: .; cdr3_aa: CASSAGGETQYF; cdr3_nt: TGTGCCAGCAGTGCGGGCGGAGAGACCCAGTACTTC
clone_size: .; j_call: TRBJ1-1; v_call: TRBV18; cdr3_length: 16; d_call: TRBD1; cdr3_aa: CASSGTVFRVDTEAFF; cdr3_nt: TGTGCCAGCTCAGGGACAGTCTTTAGAGTCGACACTGAAGCTTTCTTT
clone_size: .; j_call: TRBJ1-5; v_call: TRBV9; cdr3_length: 13; d_call: .; cdr3_aa: CASSVDGNQPQHF; cdr3_nt: TGTGCCAGCAGCGTAGACGGGAATCAGCCCCAGCATTTT
clone_size: .; j_call: TRBJ2-1; v_call: TRBV12-3/TRBV12-4; cdr3_length: 13; d_call: .; cdr3_aa: CASSPDLSNEQFF; cdr3_nt: TGTGCCAGCAGCCCGGACCTATCCAATGAGCAGTTCTTC
clone_size: once; j_call: TRBJ2-1; v_call: TRBV6-2/TRBV6-3; cdr3_length: 13; d_call: .; cdr3_aa: CASSQGLMNEQFF; cdr3_nt: TGTGCCAGCAGTCAGGGCCTGATGAATGAGCAGTTCTTC
clone_size: .; j_call: TRBJ1-1; v_call: TRBV19; cdr3_length: 15; d_call: TRBD1; cdr3_aa: CASSHGRGGNTEAFF; cdr3_nt: TGTGCCAGTAGTCACGGCAGGGGGGGAAACACTGAAGCTTTCTTT
clone_size: once; j_call: TRBJ2-7; v_call: TRBV6-5; cdr3_length: 15; d_call: TRBD1; cdr3_aa: CASSNPGQSFYEQYF; cdr3_nt: TGTGCCAGCAGTAATCCGGGACAGAGCTTCTACGAGCAGTACTTC
clone_size: once; j_call: TRBJ1-5; v_call: TRBV7-9; cdr3_length: 14; d_call: .; cdr3_aa: CASSLGGRNQPQHF; cdr3_nt: TGTGCCAGCAGCTTAGGGGGCAGGAATCAGCCCCAGCATTTT
clone_size: .; j_call: TRBJ2-7; v_call: TRBV14; cdr3_length: 15; d_call: .; cdr3_aa: CASSQDDRGRHEQYF; cdr3_nt: TGTGCCAGCAGCCAAGATGATAGGGGCCGCCACGAGCAGTACTTC
clone_size: .; j_call: TRBJ1-5; v_call: TRBV7-8; cdr3_length: 15; d_call: .; cdr3_aa: CASSTEGHNNQPQHF; cdr3_nt: TGTGCCAGCAGCACTGAGGGGCATAACAATCAGCCCCAGCATTTT
clone_size: .; j_call: TRBJ1-2; v_call: TRBV28; cdr3_length: 14; d_call: .; cdr3_aa: CASTYPPAGYGYTF; cdr3_nt: TGTGCCAGCACCTATCCACCCGCAGGGTATGGCTACACCTTC
clone_size: .; j_call: TRBJ2-5; v_call: TRBV10-2; cdr3_length: 15; d_call: .; cdr3_aa: CASSATPGVQETQYF; cdr3_nt: TGCGCCAGCAGCGCGACTCCAGGGGTCCAAGAGACCCAGTACTTC
clone_size: once; j_call: TRBJ2-2; v_call: TRBV11-3; cdr3_length: 15; d_call: .; cdr3_aa: CASSLGPTNTGELFF; cdr3_nt: TGTGCCAGCAGCTTAGGACCAACGAACACCGGGGAGCTGTTTTTT
clone_size: .; j_call: TRBJ1-4; v_call: TRBV3-1/TRBV3-2; cdr3_length: 13; d_call: TRBD1; cdr3_aa: CASSRDRDEKLFF; cdr3_nt: TGTGCCAGCAGCCGGGACAGGGACGAAAAACTGTTTTTT
clone_size: .; j_call: TRBJ1-3; v_call: TRBV24-1; cdr3_length: 14; d_call: .; cdr3_aa: CATLDRFSGNTIYF; cdr3_nt: TGTGCCACCCTGGATCGGTTCTCTGGAAACACCATATATTTT
clone_size: .; j_call: TRBJ2-5; v_call: TRBV19; cdr3_length: 14; d_call: TRBD1; cdr3_aa: CASSPMTGVETQYF; cdr3_nt: TGTGCCAGTAGTCCGATGACAGGGGTTGAGACCCAGTACTTC
clone_size: .; j_call: TRBJ1-1; v_call: TRBV5-1; cdr3_length: 14; d_call: .; cdr3_aa: CASGNGRTNTEAFF; cdr3_nt: TGCGCCAGCGGTAACGGCAGGACGAACACTGAAGCTTTCTTT
clone_size: once; j_call: TRBJ2-1; v_call: TRBV16; cdr3_length: 15; d_call: TRBD1; cdr3_aa: CASSLRTGWGNEQFF; cdr3_nt: TGTGCCAGCAGCCTCCGGACAGGGTGGGGAAATGAGCAGTTCTTC
clone_size: .; j_call: TRBJ2-7; v_call: TRBV5-1; cdr3_length: 16; d_call: .; cdr3_aa: CASSLVEAASSYEQYF; cdr3_nt: TGCGCCAGCAGCTTGGTTGAGGCTGCGTCCTCCTACGAGCAGTACTTC
clone_size: .; j_call: TRBJ2-3; v_call: TRBV18; cdr3_length: 11; d_call: .; cdr3_aa: CASSSTDTQYF; cdr3_nt: TGTGCCAGCTCGAGCACAGATACGCAGTATTTT
clone_size: .; j_call: TRBJ2-2; v_call: TRBV19; cdr3_length: 13; d_call: TRBD2; cdr3_aa: CASSYSGTGELFF; cdr3_nt: TGTGCCAGTAGCTATAGCGGGACTGGGGAGCTGTTTTTT
clone_size: .; j_call: TRBJ2-1; v_call: TRBV2; cdr3_length: 21; d_call: TRBD1; cdr3_aa: CASTRDRVSGALGSSYNEQFF; cdr3_nt: TGTGCCAGCACCCGGGACAGGGTTTCTGGGGCGCTTGGGAGTTCCTACAATGAGCAGTTCTTC
clone_size: .; j_call: TRBJ1-1; v_call: TRBV7-2; cdr3_length: 14; d_call: .; cdr3_aa: CASSFSGTHTEAFF; cdr3_nt: TGTGCCAGCAGCTTCTCCGGGACACACACTGAAGCTTTCTTT
clone_size: .; j_call: TRBJ1-5; v_call: TRBV5-5; cdr3_length: 15; d_call: .; cdr3_aa: CASSSGLLDNQPQHF; cdr3_nt: TGTGCCAGCAGTTCAGGGCTTCTAGACAATCAGCCCCAGCATTTT
clone_size: .; j_call: TRBJ2-7; v_call: TRBV6-5; cdr3_length: 14; d_call: TRBD1; cdr3_aa: CASSPGQGFHEQYF; cdr3_nt: TGTGCCAGCAGCCCGGGACAGGGTTTCCACGAGCAGTACTTC
clone_size: once; j_call: TRBJ2-2; v_call: TRBV13; cdr3_length: 15; d_call: TRBD2; cdr3_aa: CASSLMSGRGGELFF; cdr3_nt: TGTGCCAGCAGCTTAATGAGCGGGAGAGGCGGGGAGCTGTTTTTT
clone_size: .; j_call: TRBJ2-7; v_call: TRBV7-8; cdr3_length: 16; d_call: .; cdr3_aa: CASSTQTRRYSYEQYF; cdr3_nt: TGTGCCAGCAGCACTCAAACCCGACGCTATTCCTACGAGCAGTACTTC
clone_size: .; j_call: TRBJ2-3; v_call: TRBV25-1; cdr3_length: 15; d_call: TRBD2; cdr3_aa: CASTLRAGGTDTQYF; cdr3_nt: TGTGCCAGCACCTTAAGAGCGGGAGGCACAGATACGCAGTATTTT
clone_size: few; j_call: TRBJ1-1; v_call: TRBV4-1; cdr3_length: 15; d_call: TRBD1; cdr3_aa: CASSLLQGANTEAFF; cdr3_nt: TGCGCCAGCAGCCTCCTACAGGGGGCGAACACTGAAGCTTTCTTT
clone_size: once; j_call: TRBJ1-1; v_call: TRBV3-1/TRBV3-2; cdr3_length: 13; d_call: .; cdr3_aa: CASSQLLNTEAFF; cdr3_nt: TGTGCCAGTAGCCAATTATTGAACACTGAAGCTTTCTTT
clone_size: .; j_call: TRBJ2-5; v_call: TRBV13; cdr3_length: 18; d_call: TRBD2; cdr3_aa: CASSLGWAGGPGQETQYF; cdr3_nt: TGTGCCAGCAGCTTAGGCTGGGCGGGAGGGCCGGGACAAGAGACCCAGTACTTC
clone_size: .; j_call: TRBJ2-7; v_call: TRBV3-1/TRBV3-2; cdr3_length: 15; d_call: .; cdr3_aa: CASSQSPGETYEQYF; cdr3_nt: TGTGCCAGCAGCCAGTCACCGGGAGAGACCTACGAGCAGTACTTC
clone_size: .; j_call: TRBJ1-6; v_call: TRBV19; cdr3_length: 14; d_call: .; cdr3_aa: CASSEQGAGSPLHF; cdr3_nt: TGTGCCAGTAGTGAACAGGGTGCGGGTTCACCCCTCCACTTT
clone_size: .; j_call: TRBJ1-1; v_call: TRBV6-6; cdr3_length: 16; d_call: TRBD1; cdr3_aa: CASRPGTGAAFGEAFF; cdr3_nt: TGTGCCAGCAGACCGGGGACAGGGGCGGCGTTCGGTGAAGCTTTCTTT
clone_size: few; j_call: TRBJ2-7; v_call: TRBV29-1; cdr3_length: 14; d_call: .; cdr3_aa: CSVLPGRGSYEQYF; cdr3_nt: TGCAGCGTTCTTCCGGGCAGGGGCTCCTACGAGCAGTACTTC
clone_size: .; j_call: TRBJ1-1; v_call: TRBV29-1; cdr3_length: 14; d_call: .; cdr3_aa: CSVRPGSMATEAFF; cdr3_nt: TGCAGCGTTCGCCCGGGATCTATGGCGACTGAAGCTTTCTTT
clone_size: .; j_call: TRBJ2-1; v_call: TRBV3-1/TRBV3-2; cdr3_length: 12; d_call: .; cdr3_aa: CASSRERNEQFF; cdr3_nt: TGTGCCAGCAGCCGGGAGCGAAATGAGCAGTTCTTC
clone_size: .; j_call: TRBJ2-1; v_call: TRBV28; cdr3_length: 14; d_call: TRBD2; cdr3_aa: CTSSFQRERNEQFF; cdr3_nt: TGTACCAGCAGTTTCCAGCGGGAGAGAAATGAGCAGTTCTTC
clone_size: .; j_call: TRBJ2-2; v_call: TRBV3-1/TRBV3-2; cdr3_length: 15; d_call: .; cdr3_aa: CASSFCSGLTGELFF; cdr3_nt: TGTGCCAGCAGCTTCTGTTCAGGCTTGACCGGGGAGCTGTTTTTT
clone_size: .; j_call: TRBJ1-1; v_call: TRBV19; cdr3_length: 15; d_call: TRBD1; cdr3_aa: CASSITGTGDTEAFF; cdr3_nt: TGTGCCAGTAGTATAACGGGGACAGGGGATACTGAAGCTTTCTTT
clone_size: .; j_call: TRBJ2-2; v_call: TRBV12-3/TRBV12-4; cdr3_length: 13; d_call: .; cdr3_aa: CASRYKNTGELFF; cdr3_nt: TGTGCCAGCAGATACAAGAACACCGGGGAGCTGTTTTTT
clone_size: .; j_call: TRBJ2-1; v_call: TRBV6-2/TRBV6-3; cdr3_length: 15; d_call: TRBD2; cdr3_aa: CASSYSLSGNNEQFF; cdr3_nt: TGTGCCAGCAGTTACTCTCTTAGCGGGAACAATGAGCAGTTCTTC
clone_size: .; j_call: TRBJ2-7; v_call: TRBV27; cdr3_length: 17; d_call: TRBD2; cdr3_aa: CASSPRTSGRGSYEQYF; cdr3_nt: TGTGCCAGCAGTCCCCGGACTAGCGGGAGAGGGTCCTACGAGCAGTACTTC
clone_size: .; j_call: TRBJ2-1; v_call: TRBV28; cdr3_length: 14; d_call: TRBD2; cdr3_aa: CASRTGGGNNEQFF; cdr3_nt: TGTGCCAGCAGGACGGGCGGGGGTAACAATGAGCAGTTCTTC
clone_size: once; j_call: TRBJ2-5; v_call: TRBV3-1/TRBV3-2; cdr3_length: 12; d_call: .; cdr3_aa: CASSRGGETQYF; cdr3_nt: TGTGCCAGCAGCCGTGGGGGCGAGACCCAGTACTTC
clone_size: .; j_call: TRBJ2-7; v_call: TRBV29-1; cdr3_length: 14; d_call: TRBD2; cdr3_aa: CSVRTGLVAHEQYF; cdr3_nt: TGCAGCGTCCGAACGGGACTAGTGGCCCACGAGCAGTACTTC
clone_size: once; j_call: TRBJ2-1; v_call: TRBV27; cdr3_length: 13; d_call: .; cdr3_aa: CANSLSSYNEQFF; cdr3_nt: TGTGCCAACAGTTTAAGTTCCTACAATGAGCAGTTCTTC